One sample yielded the 17 T cell receptor beta chains listed below, sequenced in a study of blood T cell repertoires in COVID-19. Profiling relied on immunoSEQ multiplex PCR, and the TCRdb table lists in-frame clones only, not all of them. Counted here are 150,000 to 200,000 clones, just over 85% occurring once; the ten biggest clones make up over 7.5%. Input material: peripheral blood. These receptors originate from a man aged 50-59 years with active or convalescent COVID-19.

The rearrangement links TRBV4-2 to TRBJ2-3, with D perhaps TRBD2 (5 bases). Germline V gene sequence: CDR1 LGHNA, CDR2 YNFKEQ. V was pared by 4 bases and J by 1 base, with 15 bases between. The CDR3 has 16 amino acids. The CDR3 region is CASSPRRSAGTDTQYF. In DNA, the CDR3 is TGTGCCAGCAGCCCAAGAAGGTCAGCGGGCACAGATACGCAGTATTTT.

J is TRBJ2-1 and V is TRBV7-3; 8 bases align to TRBD2. The CDR3 is 14 amino acids. Per the germline V gene, CDR1 is SGHTA and CDR2 is FQGTGA. V lost 3 bases, J lost 7 bases, and 5 bases stayed unmatched. CDR3 nucleotides: TGTGCCAGCAGCTTGAGTAGCGGGATGAATGAGCAGTTCTTC. Translated: CASSLSSGMNEQFF.

The chain uses TRBV7-2 and TRBJ1-1; D remains ambiguous. The CDR3 has 13 residues. Trimming stripped 6 bases from V and 2 bases from J, with 10 bases between. CDR1 is SGHTA, CDR2 FQGNSA, per germline. The CDR3 loop is CASSKTPNTEAFF. CDR3 bases: TGTGCCAGCAGTAAGACACCTAACACTGAAGCTTTCTTT. The full variable domain, completed using reference TRBV7-2 and TRBJ1-1, is GAGVSQSPSNKVTEKGKDVELRCDPISGHTALYWYRQSLGQGLEFLIYFQGNSAPDKSGLPSDRFSAERTGGSVSTLTIQRTQQEDSAVYLCASSKTPNTEAFFGQGTRLTVV.

V is TRBV6-5 and J is TRBJ1-5; the D gene is possibly TRBD1 (6 bases). V was trimmed by 7 bases and J by 3 bases, leaving 16 bases between them. The length of the CDR3 is 15 residues. Germline CDR1 MNHEY, CDR2 SVGAGI. The CDR3 coding sequence is TGTGCCAGCACCCTCGTGTGGGACACCAATCAGCCCCAGCATTTT. It translates to CASTLVWDTNQPQHF.

The chain is built from TRBV6-2 or TRBV6-3 and TRBJ2-1; the match to TRBD2 covers 12 bases. With V trimmed by 2 bases and J by 9 bases, 2 bases remained unmatched. CDR3 length equals 14 residues. The germline V gene encodes CDR1 MNHEY and CDR2 SVGEGT. In DNA, the CDR3 is TGTGCCAGCAGTTACCTAGCGGGGGGGCTTGAGCAGTTCTTC. Protein product: CASSYLAGGLEQFF.

This clone was detected once. The CDR3 is CASSRGTGGGSTDTQYF. DNA of the CDR3: TGCGCCAGCAGCCGGGGTACGGGCGGGGGTAGCACAGATACGCAGTATTTT. V is TRBV5-1 and J is TRBJ2-3; 7 bases align to TRBD2. Germline loops: CDR1 SGHRS, CDR2 YFSETQ. CDR3 length equals 17 residues. Unmatched junction bases numbered 11, after V lost 4 bases and J lost 0 bases.

The chain links TRBV19 to TRBJ2-3; D is uncertain. The germline V and J ends were trimmed by 1 base and 3 bases, with 14 bases remaining between them. The CDR3 length is 16 residues. The germline V gene has CDR1 LNHDA and CDR2 SQIVND (reference sequence). CDR3 residues: CASSIGPSATTDTQYF. Written as DNA, the CDR3 is TGTGCCAGTAGTATAGGTCCCTCCGCGACTACAGATACGCAGTATTTT.

The rearrangement uses TRBV2 and TRBJ2-7; unclear D gene. Looked up from germline, CDR1 is SNHLY and CDR2 is FYNNEI. This CDR3 spans 12 amino acids. Trimming shortened V by 6 bases and J by 5 bases, and 11 bases separated the two germline ends. CDR3 region: CASSPSPDEQYF. CDR3 nucleotide sequence: TGTGCCAGCAGCCCTTCCCCCGACGAGCAGTACTTC.

The J gene is TRBJ1-6, the V gene TRBV19; D may be TRBD1 (6 bases). Trimming stripped 4 bases from V and 1 base from J, with 8 bases between. The CDR3 is made up of 15 amino acids. Germline values: CDR1 LNHDA, CDR2 SQIVND (reference sequence). DNA for the CDR3: TGTGCCAGTAGTACCGGACAGTCCTATAATTCACCCCTCCACTTT. Translating it yields CASSTGQSYNSPLHF.

V usage is TRBV27 and J usage is TRBJ1-1; a weak D match, TRBD1 (6 bases). Trimming stripped 2 bases from V and 0 bases from J, with 13 bases between. Germline V gene lookup returns CDR1 MNHEY and CDR2 SMNVEV (reference sequence). The CDR3 runs to 16 residues. The CDR3 coding sequence is TGTGCCAGCAGTTTAGCCGCGACAGGAATGAACACTGAAGCTTTCTTT. This sequence encodes CASSLAATGMNTEAFF.

This clone was observed once. The chain combines TRBV19 with TRBJ1-4; no clear D gene. The ends were cut back, 0 bases at V and 0 bases at J, with 8 bases in the middle. CDR1 LNHDA and CDR2 SQIVND come from the germline V gene (reference sequence). This CDR3 contains 16 residues. CDR3 sequence: CASSIDPVSTNEKLFF. CDR3 nucleotide sequence: TGTGCCAGTAGTATAGATCCGGTTTCAACTAATGAAAAACTGTTTTTT.

This chain links TRBV28 with TRBJ1-1, with D hard to call. In germline, CDR1 is MDHEN, CDR2 SYDVKM. V was shortened by 1 base and J by 7 bases, with 4 bases between the two germline ends. This CDR3 contains 11 residues. The CDR3 region is CASSLSGEAFF. CDR3 sequence (DNA): TGTGCCAGCAGTTTATCGGGTGAAGCTTTCTTT.

This clone was seen only a few times. The CDR3 reads CASRVSGANTGELFF. Written as DNA, the CDR3 is TGTGCCAGTAGGGTCTCGGGAGCGAACACCGGGGAGCTGTTTTTT. This chain links TRBV19 with TRBJ2-2; possibly TRBD2 for D (6 bases). Between the trimmed V and J ends, which lost 6 bases and 0 bases, there was a span of 11 bases. CDR1 and CDR2 (germline): LNHDA, SQIVND (reference sequence). The length of the CDR3 is 15 residues.

This clone appeared many times. The J gene is TRBJ2-3, the V gene TRBV5-5, with TRBD1 identical over 10 bases. CDR1 is SGHKS, CDR2 YYEKEE, per germline (reference sequence). This CDR3 comprises 16 residues. V gave up 3 bases and J gave up 0 bases; unmatched junction bases: 4. This chain's CDR3 is CASSSRQGASTDTQYF. The CDR3 nucleotides read TGTGCCAGCAGCTCCAGACAGGGGGCGAGCACAGATACGCAGTATTTT. Full variable domain (outside the CDR3, taken from reference TRBV5-5 and TRBJ2-3): DAGVTQSPTHLIKTRGQQVTLRCSPISGHKSVSWYQQVLGQGPQFIFQYYEKEERGRGNFPDRFSARQFPNYSSELNVNALLLGDSALYLCASSSRQGASTDTQYFGPGTRLTVL.

The chain employs TRBV5-4 and TRBJ2-1; 8 bases line up with TRBD1. The CDR3 contains 15 residues. The germline CDR1 and CDR2 sequences are SGHNT and YYREEE (reference sequence). J was trimmed by 1 base and V by 6 bases; bases with no gene match: 6. This CDR3 is CASNYRDRSYNEQFF. The CDR3 DNA sequence: TGTGCCAGCAACTACCGGGACAGGTCCTACAATGAGCAGTTCTTC.

The chain combines TRBV6-5 with TRBJ2-5; 7 nucleotides agree with TRBD1. Germline loops: CDR1 MNHEY, CDR2 SVGAGI. CDR3 length: 14 amino acids. Trimming removed 6 bases from V and 4 bases from J; junction bases left unmatched: 8. Written as DNA, the CDR3 is TGTGCCAGCAGCCAGAGACAGGGATTAGAGACCCAGTACTTC. Translation gives CASSQRQGLETQYF.

The chain combines TRBV28 with TRBJ2-7; the D is unclear. Germline V gives CDR1 MDHEN, CDR2 SYDVKM. Trimming removed 5 bases at V and 3 bases at J, with 11 bases between. This CDR3 is built from 13 residues. This CDR3 reads CASSPVPVYEQYF. The CDR3 DNA follows: TGTGCCAGCAGTCCGGTCCCGGTCTACGAGCAGTACTTC.